Listed below are T cell receptor beta chains from one sample, sequenced in a study of OX40 agonist ivuxolimab in advanced cancers. Clones were read by immunoSEQ multiplex PCR, and TCRdb kept only the in-frame ones, dropping some. The sample includes 80,000 to 100,000 clones, about nine tenths of them seen just once. The starting material was CD4+ or CD8+ T cells sorted from blood, obtained in a trial of the OX40 agonist ivuxolimab. The receptors shown here come from an adult with an advanced solid tumor such as melanoma, head and neck, liver or kidney cancer. The conserved cysteine and the conserved F or W are not part of the CDR3 here. Each record gives: CDR3 protein, D gene, V gene. The D gene is left open where the match is weak.

CDR3 protein: ASSYDGGYTEAF
D gene: NA
V gene: TRBV6-5

CDR3 protein: ASSLVGAGVREQF
D gene: TRBD2
V gene: TRBV11-2

CDR3 protein: ASSINRDRVWETQY
D gene: TRBD1
V gene: TRBV7-3

CDR3 protein: AWSRAGSTGELF
D gene: NA
V gene: TRBV30

CDR3 protein: ASSSGRTGTEAF
D gene: NA
V gene: TRBV7-6

CDR3 protein: ASSPPGPYGYT
D gene: NA
V gene: TRBV18

CDR3 protein: ASRKPAGAETQY
D gene: TRBD2
V gene: TRBV2

CDR3 protein: ASSYTPEGRRSPLH
D gene: NA
V gene: TRBV6-5

CDR3 protein: SVVRSTTGFYEQY
D gene: TRBD1
V gene: TRBV29-1

CDR3 protein: ASSFGVMGRDTQY
D gene: NA
V gene: TRBV9

CDR3 protein: ATRDSYEQY
D gene: TRBD1
V gene: TRBV10-2

CDR3 protein: ASSLRETRGRGDTQY
D gene: NA
V gene: TRBV11-3

CDR3 protein: ASRGSGRAHYEQF
D gene: TRBD2
V gene: TRBV2

CDR3 protein: ASSLRQEFNEKLF
D gene: NA
V gene: TRBV18

CDR3 protein: ASSGGPSSGANVLT
D gene: NA
V gene: TRBV5-6

CDR3 protein: ASNIGQGAYEQY
D gene: TRBD1
V gene: TRBV6-1

CDR3 protein: ASRWRDPPGELF
D gene: NA
V gene: TRBV7-9

CDR3 protein: ASSSSGTRSGGRY
D gene: NA
V gene: TRBV7-9

CDR3 protein: ASSPGTGIYANQPQH
D gene: TRBD1
V gene: TRBV19

CDR3 protein: ASSTAGPYGYT
D gene: NA
V gene: TRBV19